This T cell receptor (beta chain) was captured in a study of blood T cell repertoires in COVID-19. Study-wide context: PBMCs, B-cell-depleted T cells, or T cells were the source of the cDNA or gDNA that made up the material.

CDR3 length: 20 residues. V dropped 5 bases and J dropped 3; count of bases not matched to a gene: 15. Germline assignment: CDR1 MNHEY and CDR2 SMNVEV (reference sequence). As originally analysed: Amplifying reference gene primers gave estimates of nucleated cell counts. The data were produced by immunoSEQ multiplex PCR, yet TCRdb's version contains in-frame clones alone and is incomplete. The V and J calls and clone size come from that table; D and trimming were worked out from the DNA. Here the sample spans hundreds of thousands of clones, around 89% being singletons. Seattle researchers signed up patients amid active infection and tracked them longitudinally.

This clonotype was obtained from a woman aged 30 to 39 with COVID-19, enrolled during active disease. The sequenced material came from peripheral blood. V usage is TRBV27 and J usage is TRBJ2-1, with 14 bases lining up with TRBD2. The CDR3, as DNA: TGTGCCAGCAGTCCCAGGACTAGCGGGGGGCTGTTCCCCCTCTACAATGAGCAGTTCTTC. Its protein product is CASSPRTSGGLFPLYNEQFF.